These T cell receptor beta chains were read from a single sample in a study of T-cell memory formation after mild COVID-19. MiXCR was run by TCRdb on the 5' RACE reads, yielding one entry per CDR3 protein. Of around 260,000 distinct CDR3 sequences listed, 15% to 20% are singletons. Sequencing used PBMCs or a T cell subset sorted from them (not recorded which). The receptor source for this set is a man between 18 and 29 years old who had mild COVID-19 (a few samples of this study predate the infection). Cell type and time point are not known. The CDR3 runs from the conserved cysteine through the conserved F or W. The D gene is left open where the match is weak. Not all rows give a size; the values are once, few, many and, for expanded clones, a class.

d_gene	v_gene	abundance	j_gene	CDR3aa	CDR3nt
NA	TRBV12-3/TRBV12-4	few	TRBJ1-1	CASSFGTLYTEAFF	TGTGCCAGCAGTTTTGGGACCCTGTACACTGAAGCTTTCTTT
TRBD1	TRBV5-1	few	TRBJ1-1	CASSSQGANEAFF	TGCGCCAGCAGTTCACAGGGGGCTAATGAAGCTTTCTTT
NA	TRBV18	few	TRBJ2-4	CASSLTEANIQYF	TGTGCCAGCTCACTGACAGAGGCGAACATTCAGTACTTC
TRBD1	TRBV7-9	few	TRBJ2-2	CASSLRTGGTGELFF	TGTGCCAGCAGCTTAAGAACAGGGGGCACCGGGGAGCTGTTTTTT
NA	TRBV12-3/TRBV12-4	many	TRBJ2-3	CASSLALDGVTDTQYF	TGTGCCAGCAGTTTAGCGCTGGATGGGGTAACAGATACGCAGTATTTT
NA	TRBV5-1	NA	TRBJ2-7	CASSLDPGMSSYEQYF	TGCGCCAGCAGCTTGGATCCTGGGATGAGCTCCTACGAGCAGTACTTC
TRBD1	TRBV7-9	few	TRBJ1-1	CASSLRGQGGTEAFF	TGTGCCAGCAGCCTACGGGGACAGGGTGGCACTGAAGCTTTCTTT
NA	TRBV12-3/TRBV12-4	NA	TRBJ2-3	CASSGHRDTDTQYF	TGTGCCAGCAGTGGACACAGAGACACAGATACGCAGTATTTT
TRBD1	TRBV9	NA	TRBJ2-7	CASSVVASDWDSSYEQYF	TGTGCCAGCAGCGTAGTAGCCTCCGACTGGGACAGCTCCTACGAGCAGTACTTC
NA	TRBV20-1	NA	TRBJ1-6	CSASPGSGSPLHF	TGCAGTGCTTCTCCAGGGAGTGGGTCACCCCTCCACTTT
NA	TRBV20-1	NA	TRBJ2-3	CSARASGTDTQYF	TGCAGTGCTAGAGCCAGCGGCACAGATACGCAGTATTTT
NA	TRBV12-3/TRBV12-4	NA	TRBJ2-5	CASSRGRQAPSRTQYF	TGTGCCAGCAGTCGCGGTCGACAGGCTCCTAGTCGGACCCAGTACTTC
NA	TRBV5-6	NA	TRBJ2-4	CASSLTAPPGIQYF	TGTGCCAGCAGCTTAACGGCCCCACCGGGCATTCAGTACTTC
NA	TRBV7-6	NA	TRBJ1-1	CASSPWGYRGNTEALF	TGTGCCAGCAGCCCTTGGGGATATAGGGGGAACACTGAAGCTTTATTT
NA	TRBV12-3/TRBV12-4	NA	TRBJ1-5	CASSLGSNSNQPQHF	TGTGCCAGCAGTTTAGGTTCAAATAGCAATCAGCCCCAGCATTTT
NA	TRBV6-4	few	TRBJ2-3	CASSEKGTDTQYF	TGTGCCAGCAGTGAAAAGGGCACAGATACGCAGTATTTT
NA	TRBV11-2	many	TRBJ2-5	CASNLAHQETQYF	TGTGCCAGCAATCTAGCGCACCAAGAGACCCAGTACTTC
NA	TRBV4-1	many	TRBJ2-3	CASSHRHGGTDTQYF	TGCGCCAGCAGCCATCGCCACGGGGGCACAGATACGCAGTATTTT
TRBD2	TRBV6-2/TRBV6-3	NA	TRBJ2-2	CASRGTSGFTGELFF	TGTGCCAGCAGGGGGACTAGCGGGTTCACCGGGGAGCTGTTTTTT
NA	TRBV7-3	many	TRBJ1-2	CASSLTGGDYGYTF	TGTGCCAGCAGCTTAACGGGGGGTGACTATGGCTACACCTTC
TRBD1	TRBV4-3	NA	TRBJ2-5	CASSQATGVRETQYF	TGCGCCAGCAGCCAAGCCACAGGGGTCCGAGAGACCCAGTACTTC
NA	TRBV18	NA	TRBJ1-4	CASSQAWGAGEKLFF	TGTGCCAGCTCACAGGCTTGGGGCGCTGGTGAAAAACTGTTTTTT
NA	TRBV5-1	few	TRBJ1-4	CASPGVDEKLFF	TGCGCCAGCCCGGGCGTGGATGAAAAACTGTTTTTT
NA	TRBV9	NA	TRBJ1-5	CASSVASGGPQHF	TGTGCCAGCAGCGTAGCTTCCGGGGGGCCCCAGCATTTT
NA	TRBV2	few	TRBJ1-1	CASSDTGRRTEAFF	TGTGCCAGCAGTGATACAGGGAGGAGAACTGAAGCTTTCTTT
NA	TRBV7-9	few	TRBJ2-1	CASSSGTYEQFF	TGTGCCAGCAGCTCCGGAACCTATGAGCAGTTCTTC
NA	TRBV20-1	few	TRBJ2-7	CSARDSDEQYF	TGCAGTGCCCGCGACAGTGACGAGCAGTACTTC
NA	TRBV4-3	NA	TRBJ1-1	CASSQEIWQDTEAFF	TGCGCCAGCAGCCAAGAAATTTGGCAGGACACTGAAGCTTTCTTT
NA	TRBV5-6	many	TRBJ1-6	CASSLTGSPLHF	TGTGCCAGCAGCTTGACCGGTTCACCCCTCCACTTT
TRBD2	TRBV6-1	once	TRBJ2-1	CASSEGESGGSYNEQFF	TGTGCCAGCAGTGAAGGGGAGTCGGGGGGCTCCTACAATGAGCAGTTCTTC
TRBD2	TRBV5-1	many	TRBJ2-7	CASSTERGDEQYF	TGCGCCAGCAGTACCGAGCGGGGAGACGAGCAGTACTTC
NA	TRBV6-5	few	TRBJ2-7	CASSDLTGQPYEQYF	TGTGCCAGCAGTGACCTGACAGGACAGCCCTACGAGCAGTACTTC
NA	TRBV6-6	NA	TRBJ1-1	CASSYSWQYTEAFF	TGTGCCAGCAGTTACTCTTGGCAGTACACTGAAGCTTTCTTT